The next 8 T cell receptor beta chains were all read from a single sample in a study of blood T cells in healthy people across ages (dated by TCRdb to about 2015). Receptors were amplified or captured by 5' RACE. The instrument given in TCRdb is Illumina HiSeq 2500. A second PCR of roughly 6 to 11 cycles was run with a J-beta primer mix and a sample-barcoded 5' primer. TCRdb trimmed public reads at Q25 via fastp, called clones via MiXCR and kept in-frame beta chains. Rows merge per CDR3 protein into single entries with the most common DNA and genes. The sample table shows some 1.5 million distinct CDR3 sequences, and 28% are seen once. Of the sample, 7.7% falls within the top ten clones. Sequenced input: blood. The receptors were sampled from a woman in her 30s in good health.

Only one count was recorded for this clonotype. A much more abundant neighbour one base away suggests this may be a read error. This chain joins TRBV29-1 and TRBJ2-1; TRBD2 matches 14 bases. The germline CDR1 and CDR2 sequences are SQVTM and ANQGSEA. Germline trimming cut 6 bases from V and 13 bases from J; bases unmatched to any gene: 8. The CDR3 consists of 13 residues. CDR3 in amino acids: CSVGLAGGETQFF. CDR3 coding DNA: TGCAGCGTCGGACTAGCGGGAGGCGAGACCCAGTTCTTC.

This clonotype showed up just a few times. At one end the junction does not follow the germline gene, possibly because of a read error. The DNA for the CDR3 is TGCAGCGTTGATCTCAGAAGTGAGAAGTTCTTC. Translation: CSVDLRSEKFF. This chain joins TRBV29-1 and TRBJ2-1, with no clear D. The CDR3 has 11 amino acids. Per the germline V gene, CDR1 is SQVTM and CDR2 is ANQGSEA.

This clonotype has only a few counts. This chain links TRBV6-2 or TRBV6-3 with TRBJ2-7; D is perhaps TRBD1 or TRBD2 (6 bases each). Trimming took 0 bases from V and 3 from J, leaving 36 bases between them. The CDR3 loop spans 23 amino acids. Germline CDR1 and CDR2: MNHEY and SVGEGT. CDR3 loop: CASSYSRDTRFGEMPADFYEQYF. The DNA of the CDR3 is TGTGCCAGCAGTTACTCGCGGGACACAAGGTTCGGCGAAATGCCCGCTGACTTCTACGAGCAGTACTTC.

As to this clonotype: One junction end does not reproduce the germline sequence, and a read error may be involved. This chain uses TRBV9 with TRBJ1-2, with a possible D match to TRBD1 (5 bases). This CDR3 contains 16 residues. Looked up from germline, CDR1 is SGDLS and CDR2 is YYNGEE. The DNA for the CDR3 is TGTGCCAGCAGCGTATCAACAGGACCTATTGGTTATGGCCACACCTTC. It is translated as CASSVSTGPIGYGHTF.

This clonotype has a handful of counts. The chain joins TRBV7-2 to TRBJ2-4; D might be TRBD2 (5 bases). Per the germline V gene, CDR1 is SGHTA and CDR2 is FQGNSA. This CDR3 is built from 14 residues. V lost 8 bases, J lost 5 bases, and 16 bases lay in between. The CDR3, as DNA: TGTGCCAGCTCGACAACTAGTTCCGAAAACATTCAGTACTTC. This sequence encodes CASSTTSSENIQYF.

This clonotype was seen a handful of times. The J gene is TRBJ1-5, the V gene TRBV7-8; TRBD1 is a possible D gene (5 bases). The germline CDR1 and CDR2 sequences are SGHVS and FQNEAQ. The CDR3 totals 15 residues. Trimming shortened V by 1 base and J by 0 bases, and 7 bases separated the two germline ends. The CDR3 bases are TGTGCCAGCAGCTTAGGGACACTTAGCAATCAGCCCCAGCATTTT. Protein sequence: CASSLGTLSNQPQHF. Full variable domain (outside the CDR3, taken from reference TRBV7-8 and TRBJ1-5): GAGVSQSPRYKVAKRGQDVALRCDPISGHVSLFWYQQALGQGPEFLTYFQNEAQLDKSGLPSDRFFAERPEGSVSTLKIQRTQQEDSAVYLCASSLGTLSNQPQHFGDGTRLSIL.

The rearrangement links TRBV12-3 or TRBV12-4 to TRBJ2-5; maybe TRBD2 (6 bases). The V end lost 3 bases, the J end lost 7 bases, and 18 bases lay between the germline ends. CDR3 size: 15 residues. The CDR3 DNA reads as TGTGCCAGCAGTTTGGGAGGACTCTCTATCTCGACCCAGTACTTC. It codes for CASSLGGLSISTQYF.

This clonotype was counted only a few times. The CDR3 DNA reads TGTGCCAGCAGCTCCCATAGCCGGATCAACACCGGGGAGCTGTTTTTT. Its translation is CASSSHSRINTGELFF. V is TRBV11-2 and J is TRBJ2-2, with no clear D. The CDR3 has 16 amino acids. Trimming cost V 4 bases and J 2 bases, with 14 bases left between them. Germline V lookup: CDR1 SGHAT, CDR2 FQNNGV.